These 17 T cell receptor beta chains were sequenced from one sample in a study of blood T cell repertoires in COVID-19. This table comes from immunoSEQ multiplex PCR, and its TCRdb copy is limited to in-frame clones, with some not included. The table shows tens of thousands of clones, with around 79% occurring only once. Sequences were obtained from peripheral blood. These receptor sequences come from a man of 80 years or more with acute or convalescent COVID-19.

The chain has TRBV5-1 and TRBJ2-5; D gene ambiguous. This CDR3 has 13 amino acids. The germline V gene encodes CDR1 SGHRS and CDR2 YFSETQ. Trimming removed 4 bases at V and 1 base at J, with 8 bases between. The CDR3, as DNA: TGCGCCAGCAGCAGATACAGCCAAGAGACCCAGTACTTC. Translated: CASSRYSQETQYF.

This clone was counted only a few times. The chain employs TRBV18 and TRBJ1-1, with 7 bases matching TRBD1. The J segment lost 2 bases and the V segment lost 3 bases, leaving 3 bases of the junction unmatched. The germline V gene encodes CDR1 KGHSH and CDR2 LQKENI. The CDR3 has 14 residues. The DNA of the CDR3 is TGTGCCAGCTCACCGGGACAGCTAAACACTGAAGCTTTCTTT. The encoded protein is CASSPGQLNTEAFF. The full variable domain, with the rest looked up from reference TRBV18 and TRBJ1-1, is NAGVMQNPRHLVRRRGQEARLRCSPMKGHSHVYWYRQLPEEGLKFMVYLQKENIIDESGMPKERFSAEFPKEGPSILRIQQVVRGDSAAYFCASSPGQLNTEAFFGQGTRLTVV.

The CDR3 here is CASSYDSSNQPQHF. Here the CDR3 DNA reads TGTGCCAGCAGTTACGACAGTAGCAATCAGCCCCAGCATTTT. This sequence joins TRBV6-5 and TRBJ1-5; D is perhaps TRBD1 (5 bases). Germline CDR1 is MNHEY and CDR2 is SVGAGI. CDR3 length: 14 amino acids. Trimming stripped 2 bases from V and 0 bases from J, with 5 bases between.

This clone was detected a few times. The CDR3 sequence: CASSWDRDTEAFF. DNA of the CDR3: TGTGCCAGCAGCTGGGACAGGGACACTGAAGCTTTCTTT. V usage is TRBV5-6 and J usage is TRBJ1-1, with TRBD1 matching 9 bases. The CDR3 loop spans 13 amino acids. Trimming at V came to 3 bases and at J to 3 bases, leaving 0 bases not matched to a gene. Germline loops: CDR1 SGHDT, CDR2 YYEEEE.

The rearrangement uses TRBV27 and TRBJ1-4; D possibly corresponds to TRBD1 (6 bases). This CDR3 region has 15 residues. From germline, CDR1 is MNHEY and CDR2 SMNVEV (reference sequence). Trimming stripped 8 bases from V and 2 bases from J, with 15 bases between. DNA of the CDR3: TGTGCCAGCCGCCGTCGCGGGGGCACTAATGAAAAACTGTTTTTT. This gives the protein CASRRRGGTNEKLFF.

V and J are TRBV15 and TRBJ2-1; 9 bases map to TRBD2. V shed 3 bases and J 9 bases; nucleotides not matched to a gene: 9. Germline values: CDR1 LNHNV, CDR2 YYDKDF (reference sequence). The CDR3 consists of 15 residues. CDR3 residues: CATSSGTSRVGEQFF. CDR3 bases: TGTGCCACCAGCAGCGGGACTAGCAGGGTTGGTGAGCAGTTCTTC.

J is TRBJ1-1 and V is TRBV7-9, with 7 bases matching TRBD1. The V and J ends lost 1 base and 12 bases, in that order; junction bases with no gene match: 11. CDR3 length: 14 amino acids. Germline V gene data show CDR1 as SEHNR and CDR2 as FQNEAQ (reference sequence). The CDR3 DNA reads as TGTGCCAGCAGCTTAGGAGCCGGGACAGACACATCTTTCTTT. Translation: CASSLGAGTDTSFF. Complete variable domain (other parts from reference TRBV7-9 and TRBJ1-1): DTGVSQNPRHKITKRGQNVTFRCDPISEHNRLYWYRQTLGQGPEFLTYFQNEAQLEKSRLLSDRFSAERPKGSFSTLEIQRTEQGDSAMYLCASSLGAGTDTSFFGQGTRLTVV.

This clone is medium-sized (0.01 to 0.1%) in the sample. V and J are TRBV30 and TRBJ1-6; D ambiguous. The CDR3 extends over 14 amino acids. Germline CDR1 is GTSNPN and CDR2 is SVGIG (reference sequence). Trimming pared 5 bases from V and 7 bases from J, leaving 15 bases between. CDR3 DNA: TGTGCCTGGGGGCGGGCCGACCTGAATTCACCCCTCCACTTT. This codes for CAWGRADLNSPLHF.

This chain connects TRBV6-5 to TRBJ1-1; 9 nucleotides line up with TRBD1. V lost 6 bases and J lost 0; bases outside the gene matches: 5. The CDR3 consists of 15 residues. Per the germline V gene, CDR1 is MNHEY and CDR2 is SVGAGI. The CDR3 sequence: CASRAGTGMNTEAFF. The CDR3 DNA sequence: TGTGCCAGCAGGGCCGGGACAGGGATGAACACTGAAGCTTTCTTT.

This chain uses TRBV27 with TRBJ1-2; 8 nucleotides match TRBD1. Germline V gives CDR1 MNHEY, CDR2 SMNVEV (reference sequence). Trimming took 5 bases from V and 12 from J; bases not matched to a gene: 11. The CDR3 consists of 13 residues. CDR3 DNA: TGTGCCAGCAGTCAGTCAGGGGGCTTAAGGAACACCTTC. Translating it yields CASSQSGGLRNTF.

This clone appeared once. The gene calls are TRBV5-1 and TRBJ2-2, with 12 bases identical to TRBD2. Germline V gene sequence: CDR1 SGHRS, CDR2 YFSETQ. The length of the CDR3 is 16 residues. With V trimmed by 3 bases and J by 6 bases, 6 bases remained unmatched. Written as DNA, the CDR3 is TGCGCCAGCAGCTCCCCTAGCGGGGGGGCCGCCGGGGAGCTGTTTTTT. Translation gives CASSSPSGGAAGELFF.

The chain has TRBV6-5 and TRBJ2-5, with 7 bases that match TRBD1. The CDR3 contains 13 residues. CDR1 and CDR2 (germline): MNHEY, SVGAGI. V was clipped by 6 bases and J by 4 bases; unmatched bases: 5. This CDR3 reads CASSGTVRETQYF. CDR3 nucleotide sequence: TGTGCCAGCAGCGGGACAGTAAGAGAGACCCAGTACTTC.

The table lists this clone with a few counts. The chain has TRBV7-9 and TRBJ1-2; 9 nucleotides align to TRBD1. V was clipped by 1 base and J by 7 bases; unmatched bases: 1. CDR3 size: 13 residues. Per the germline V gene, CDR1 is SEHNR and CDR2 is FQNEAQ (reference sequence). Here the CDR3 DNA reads TGTGCCAGCAGCTTAGGGGACAGGGTTGGCTACACCTTC. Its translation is CASSLGDRVGYTF.

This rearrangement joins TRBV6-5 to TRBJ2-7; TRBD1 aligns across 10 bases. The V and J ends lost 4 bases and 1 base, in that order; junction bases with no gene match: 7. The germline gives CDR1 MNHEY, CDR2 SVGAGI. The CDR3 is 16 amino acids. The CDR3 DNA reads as TGTGCCAGCAGTTCCTACCTGGGACAGGGGTCCTACGAGCAGTACTTC. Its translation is CASSSYLGQGSYEQYF.

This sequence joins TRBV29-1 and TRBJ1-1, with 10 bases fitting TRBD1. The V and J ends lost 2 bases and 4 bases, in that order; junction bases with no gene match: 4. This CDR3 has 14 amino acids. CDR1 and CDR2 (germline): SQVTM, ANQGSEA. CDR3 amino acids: CSVEKTGGITEAFF. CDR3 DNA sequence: TGCAGCGTTGAAAAGACAGGGGGCATCACTGAAGCTTTCTTT.

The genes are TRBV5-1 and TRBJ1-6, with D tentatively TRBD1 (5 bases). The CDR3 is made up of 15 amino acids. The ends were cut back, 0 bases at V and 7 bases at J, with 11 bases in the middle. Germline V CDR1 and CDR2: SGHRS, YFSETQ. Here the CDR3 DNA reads TGCGCCAGCAGCTTGGAATCAGGGCACAATTCACCCCTCCACTTT. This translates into CASSLESGHNSPLHF.

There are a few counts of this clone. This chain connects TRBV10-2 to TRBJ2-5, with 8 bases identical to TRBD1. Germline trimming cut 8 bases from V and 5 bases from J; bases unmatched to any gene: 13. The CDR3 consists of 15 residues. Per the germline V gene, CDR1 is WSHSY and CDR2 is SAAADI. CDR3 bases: TGCGCCAGCCATGATCTCGGACAGGGTTGGGAGACCCAGTACTTC. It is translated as CASHDLGQGWETQYF.